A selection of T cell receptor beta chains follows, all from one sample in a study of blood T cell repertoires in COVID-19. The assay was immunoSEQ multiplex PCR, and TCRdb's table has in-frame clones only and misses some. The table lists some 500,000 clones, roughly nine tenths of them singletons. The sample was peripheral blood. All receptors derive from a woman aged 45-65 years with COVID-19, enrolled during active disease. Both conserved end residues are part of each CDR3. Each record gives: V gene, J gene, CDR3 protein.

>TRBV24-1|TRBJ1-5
CATMDRHTRNQPQHF
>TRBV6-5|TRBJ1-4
CASSLESAGDEKLFF
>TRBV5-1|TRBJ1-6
CASSFERGSPLHF
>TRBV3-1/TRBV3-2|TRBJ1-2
CASSPIGARKYGYTF
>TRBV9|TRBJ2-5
CASSPGSGGWETQYF
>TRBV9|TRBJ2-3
CASSVGGSDTQYF
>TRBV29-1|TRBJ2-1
CSKLGSGAYNEQFF
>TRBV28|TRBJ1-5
CASSLSNRGNQPQHF
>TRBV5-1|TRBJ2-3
CASSLNRGRGDTQYF
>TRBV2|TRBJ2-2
CASQTGRTGELFF
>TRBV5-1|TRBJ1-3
CASSPTGGNGNTIYF
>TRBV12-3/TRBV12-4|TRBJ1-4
CASLTGGTEKLFF
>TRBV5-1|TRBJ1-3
CASSLGQENTIYF
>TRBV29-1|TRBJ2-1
CSGVSGGISYNEQFF
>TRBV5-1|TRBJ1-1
CASSLSGQSEAFF
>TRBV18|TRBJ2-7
CASSKGEYEQYF
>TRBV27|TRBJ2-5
CASRRTGFSQETQYF
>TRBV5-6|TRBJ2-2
CASSLEAGVAGELFF